One sample yielded the 14 T cell receptor beta chains listed below, sequenced in a study of blood T cell repertoires in COVID-19. The method was immunoSEQ multiplex PCR; TCRdb's version includes in-frame clones alone and lacks a portion of them. This sample carries about 430,000 clones, about 88% of them seen once, and the ten largest clones take 1.4%. Sequencing was performed on PBMCs or T cells enriched from blood (not recorded which). All receptors come from a woman aged 18-30 years who had been exposed to COVID-19.

This chain joins TRBV27 and TRBJ2-1; 7 bases align to TRBD1. Germline-derived CDR1 and CDR2 are MNHEY and SMNVEV (reference sequence). This CDR3 comprises 16 residues. The ends lost 3 bases at V and 1 base at J; junction bases unmatched: 6. This CDR3 is CASSFRTGASYNEQFF. CDR3 bases: TGTGCCAGCAGTTTCCGAACAGGGGCTTCCTACAATGAGCAGTTCTTC.

CDR3 residues: CASSFWTGASNQPQHF. The CDR3 nucleotides read TGTGCCAGCAGCTTTTGGACAGGGGCCTCCAATCAGCCCCAGCATTTT. The genes are TRBV7-9 and TRBJ1-5; the match to TRBD1 covers 9 bases. Germline-derived CDR1 and CDR2 are SEHNR and FQNEAQ (reference sequence). V shed 3 bases and J 3 bases; nucleotides not matched to a gene: 6. The CDR3 totals 16 residues. Drawing the rest from reference TRBV7-9 and TRBJ1-5, the complete variable domain is DTGVSQNPRHKITKRGQNVTFRCDPISEHNRLYWYRQTLGQGPEFLTYFQNEAQLEKSRLLSDRFSAERPKGSFSTLEIQRTEQGDSAMYLCASSFWTGASNQPQHFGDGTRLSIL.

This chain uses TRBV6-5 with TRBJ2-7; possible D gene TRBD2, 5 bases. The CDR3 runs 11 residues. V lost 6 bases to trimming and J lost 12 bases, with 15 bases between them. Germline loops: CDR1 MNHEY, CDR2 SVGAGI. The CDR3 sequence: CASSGEAERYF. CDR3 DNA sequence: TGTGCCAGCAGCGGAGAAGCGGAAAGGTACTTC.

The genes are TRBV7-3 and TRBJ2-5; D is unclear. Looked up from germline, CDR1 is SGHTA and CDR2 is FQGTGA. V was shortened by 2 bases and J by 0 bases, with 4 bases between the two germline ends. The CDR3 spans 13 residues. CDR3 DNA sequence: TGTGCCAGCAGCTTATCGTACCAAGAGACCCAGTACTTC. Translation gives CASSLSYQETQYF. Using reference TRBV7-3 and TRBJ2-5 for the parts outside the CDR3, the full variable domain is GAGVSQTPSNKVTEKGKYVELRCDPISGHTALYWYRQSLGQGPEFLIYFQGTGAADDSGLPNDRFFAVRPEGSVSTLKIQRTERGDSAVYLCASSLSYQETQYFGPGTRLLVL.

This clone appeared many times. Other DNA sequences in the same sample also yield this CDR3. The chain couples TRBV7-9 to TRBJ2-3, with 7 nucleotides matching TRBD1. The CDR3 has 13 residues. Germline CDR1 and CDR2: SEHNR and FQNEAQ (reference sequence). The V segment lost 5 bases and the J segment 4 bases; nucleotides outside the gene matches: 3. CDR3 in DNA: TGTGCCAGCAGCCTCACAGGGGCAGATACGCAGTATTTT. It encodes CASSLTGADTQYF.

The chain carries TRBV29-1 and TRBJ2-7; TRBD1 agrees at 10 bases. V gave up 7 bases and J gave up 2 bases; unmatched junction bases: 5. Germline CDR1 SQVTM, CDR2 ANQGSEA. The CDR3 extends over 13 amino acids. CDR3 in DNA: TGCAGCGGGTGGGACAGGGGACCCTACGAGCAGTACTTC. Translation gives CSGWDRGPYEQYF.

The chain employs TRBV3-1 (or the pseudogene TRBV3-2) and TRBJ1-3, with a tentative D call TRBD1 (6 bases). The germline V and J ends were trimmed by 4 bases and 0 bases, with 13 bases remaining between them. Germline CDR1 and CDR2: LGHDT and YNNKEL (reference sequence). The CDR3 sequence is 16 residues long. CDR3 bases: TGTGCCAGCAGCCCCCAACAGGGACACTCTGGAAACACCATATATTTT. Protein sequence: CASSPQQGHSGNTIYF.

The chain couples TRBV28 to TRBJ2-4, with 7 nucleotides matching TRBD2. In germline, CDR1 is MDHEN, CDR2 SYDVKM. The V gene end was trimmed by 5 bases and the J gene end by 0 bases; junction bases not matched to a gene: 10. This CDR3 has 17 residues. The CDR3 bases are TGTGCCAGCAGTCCGCGACTAGCACCCATAGCCAAAAACATTCAGTACTTC. Translation: CASSPRLAPIAKNIQYF.

The chain is built from TRBV28 and TRBJ2-1; perhaps TRBD2 as D (6 bases). The CDR3 is made up of 15 amino acids. Germline V gene lookup returns CDR1 MDHEN and CDR2 SYDVKM. Trimming took 3 bases from V and 3 from J, leaving 12 bases between them. The CDR3 DNA reads TGTGCCAGCAGTTTCGGAGGGGATTACTACAATGAGCAGTTCTTC. This sequence encodes CASSFGGDYYNEQFF.

The V gene is TRBV19, the J gene TRBJ1-5; perhaps TRBD1 as D (6 bases). Germline V gene sequence: CDR1 LNHDA, CDR2 SQIVND (reference sequence). Trimming shortened V by 5 bases and J by 6 bases, and 17 bases separated the two germline ends. The length of the CDR3 is 15 residues. This chain's CDR3 is CASSPGQGLAQPQHF. CDR3 in DNA: TGTGCCAGTAGTCCGGGGCAGGGGTTGGCTCAGCCCCAGCATTTT.

Here the CDR3 DNA reads TGTGCCACCAGTGATACTTCGGCGGGAAAAAACATTCAGTACTTC. It encodes CATSDTSAGKNIQYF. This chain links TRBV24-1 with TRBJ2-4, with D tentatively TRBD2 (6 bases). V lost 3 bases, J lost 4 bases, and 12 bases lay in between. This CDR3 contains 15 residues. Germline values: CDR1 KGHDR, CDR2 SFDVKD.

The rearrangement links TRBV5-6 to TRBJ2-2; possibly TRBD2 for D (6 bases). Trimming pared 4 bases from V and 3 bases from J, leaving 16 bases between. Germline V gives CDR1 SGHDT, CDR2 YYEEEE. The CDR3 runs 16 residues. For the CDR3, the DNA is TGTGCCAGCAGCGCCACAGGCGGGGCGGACACCGGGGAGCTGTTTTTT. Translated: CASSATGGADTGELFF.

The CDR3 nucleotides read TGTGCCAGCAGCTGGAACACAGGGAACACTGAAGCTTTCTTT. It is translated as CASSWNTGNTEAFF. V is TRBV7-3 and J is TRBJ1-1; tentative D call: TRBD1 (5 bases). The CDR3 runs to 14 residues. Germline V CDR1 and CDR2: SGHTA, FQGTGA. Trimming shortened V by 4 bases and J by 1 base, and 10 bases separated the two germline ends.

The V call is TRBV10-3, the J call TRBJ2-3; the D is unclear. This CDR3 spans 16 amino acids. V was clipped by 0 bases and J by 1 base, with 11 bases between them. Germline lookup yields CDR1 ENHRY and CDR2 SYGVKD. In DNA form, the CDR3 reads TGTGCCATCAGTGAGTCGATCCCACTTGGCACAGATACGCAGTATTTT. It translates to CAISESIPLGTDTQYF.